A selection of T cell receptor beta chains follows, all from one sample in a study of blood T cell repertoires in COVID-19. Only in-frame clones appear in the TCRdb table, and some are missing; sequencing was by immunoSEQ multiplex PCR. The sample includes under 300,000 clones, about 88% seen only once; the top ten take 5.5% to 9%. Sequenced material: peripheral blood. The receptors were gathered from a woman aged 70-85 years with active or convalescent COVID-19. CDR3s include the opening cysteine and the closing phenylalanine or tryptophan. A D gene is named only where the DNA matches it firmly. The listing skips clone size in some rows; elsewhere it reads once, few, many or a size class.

CDR3: CASSYRRDQPQHF
DNA: TGTGCCAGCAGTTACCGTCGGGATCAGCCCCAGCATTTT
V: TRBV6-5
J: TRBJ1-5
D: -
size: -

CDR3: CASSWGGVKETQYF
DNA: TGTGCCAGCAGCTGGGGAGGAGTTAAGGAGACCCAGTACTTC
V: TRBV5-4
J: TRBJ2-5
D: -
size: -

CDR3: CASSSGQGRRNTIYF
DNA: TGTGCCAGCAGTTCGGGACAGGGGAGACGAAACACCATATATTTT
V: TRBV6-2/TRBV6-3
J: TRBJ1-3
D: TRBD1
size: -

CDR3: CASSFRGQGTTNEQFF
DNA: TGTGCCAGCAGCTTTAGAGGACAGGGGACCACCAATGAGCAGTTCTTC
V: TRBV7-2
J: TRBJ2-1
D: TRBD1
size: once

CDR3: CASSRGKNTEAFF
DNA: TGTGCCAGCAGCCGGGGCAAGAACACTGAAGCTTTCTTT
V: TRBV7-8
J: TRBJ1-1
D: -
size: -

CDR3: CASSPLPGSLAVNPYEQYF
DNA: TGTGCCAGCTCACCTTTGCCAGGGAGTCTAGCGGTGAATCCCTACGAGCAGTACTTC
V: TRBV18
J: TRBJ2-7
D: TRBD2
size: -

CDR3: CASSLGRGLVSEQFF
DNA: TGTGCCAGCAGCTTAGGGCGCGGGCTCGTCAGTGAGCAGTTCTTC
V: TRBV11-2
J: TRBJ2-1
D: -
size: few

CDR3: CATRGTGELFF
DNA: TGTGCCACTCGGGGCACCGGGGAGCTGTTTTTT
V: TRBV10-3
J: TRBJ2-2
D: -
size: -

CDR3: CASGLWQQETQYF
DNA: TGTGCTAGTGGTTTATGGCAGCAAGAGACCCAGTACTTC
V: TRBV12-5
J: TRBJ2-5
D: -
size: few

CDR3: CASRETGGNTIYF
DNA: TGTGCCAGCAGAGAGACGGGAGGAAACACCATATATTTT
V: TRBV12-3/TRBV12-4
J: TRBJ1-3
D: -
size: -

CDR3: CASSPIGAGTTPLTYGYTF
DNA: TGTGCCAGCAGTCCTATAGGGGCCGGGACTACGCCCCTGACCTATGGCTACACCTTC
V: TRBV7-2
J: TRBJ1-2
D: -
size: -

CDR3: CASSIGTGRGVNSPLHF
DNA: TGTGCCAGTAGTATTGGTACCGGACGGGGTGTCAATTCACCCCTCCACTTT
V: TRBV19
J: TRBJ1-6
D: -
size: -

CDR3: CASSPPGTLNSPLHF
DNA: TGTGCCAGCAGCCCCCCCGGGACACTTAATTCACCCCTCCACTTT
V: TRBV7-9
J: TRBJ1-6
D: -
size: -

CDR3: CASSGQVLGGYTF
DNA: TGTGCCAGTAGCGGACAGGTTCTAGGAGGCTACACCTTC
V: TRBV6-5
J: TRBJ1-2
D: TRBD1
size: -

CDR3: CASSPGDSTEAFF
DNA: TGTGCCAGCAGCCCCGGGGACAGCACTGAAGCTTTCTTT
V: TRBV3-1/TRBV3-2
J: TRBJ1-1
D: TRBD1
size: -

CDR3: CASSSDRILVGYTF
DNA: TGTGCCAGCAGTAGCGACAGGATTTTAGTTGGCTACACCTTC
V: TRBV6-5
J: TRBJ1-2
D: -
size: -

CDR3: CASSIGGLGGETQYF
DNA: TGTGCCAGTAGTATAGGAGGGCTGGGTGGGGAGACCCAGTACTTC
V: TRBV19
J: TRBJ2-5
D: -
size: -

CDR3: CASSEWGGLLGETQYF
DNA: TGCGCCAGCAGTGAGTGGGGGGGACTCCTCGGGGAGACCCAGTACTTC
V: TRBV10-2
J: TRBJ2-5
D: TRBD2
size: -

CDR3: CASSRTGVNQPQHF
DNA: TGTGCCAGCAGTAGGACAGGGGTGAATCAGCCCCAGCATTTT
V: TRBV27
J: TRBJ1-5
D: TRBD1
size: few

CDR3: CASGGGGWETQYF
DNA: TGCGCCAGTGGAGGGGGAGGGTGGGAGACCCAGTACTTC
V: TRBV10-2
J: TRBJ2-5
D: -
size: -

CDR3: CATSREDRPNEKLFF
DNA: TGTGCCACCAGCAGAGAGGACAGGCCTAATGAAAAACTGTTTTTT
V: TRBV15
J: TRBJ1-4
D: TRBD1
size: -

CDR3: CASSLAGGADTQYF
DNA: TGCGCCAGCAGCTTAGCAGGCGGGGCAGATACGCAGTATTTT
V: TRBV5-1
J: TRBJ2-3
D: -
size: -

CDR3: CASSLRGGRDTQYF
DNA: TGTGCCAGCAGTTTACGGGGGGGGAGAGATACGCAGTATTTT
V: TRBV6-5
J: TRBJ2-3
D: TRBD2
size: -

CDR3: CASSSGLHNFDSYTF
DNA: TGTGCCAGCAGCTCCGGACTCCATAACTTCGATAGCTACACCTTC
V: TRBV5-4
J: TRBJ1-2
D: -
size: -

CDR3: CASSGREHGYTF
DNA: TGTGCCAGCTCCGGGAGAGAGCATGGCTACACCTTC
V: TRBV12-3/TRBV12-4
J: TRBJ1-2
D: -
size: -

CDR3: CASSLSNRNTEAFF
DNA: TGTGCCAGCAGCTTAAGTAACAGGAACACTGAAGCTTTCTTT
V: TRBV7-2
J: TRBJ1-1
D: -
size: -